The 3 T cell receptor beta chains below all came from one sample that was sequenced in a study of high-grade serous ovarian cancer treatment subgroups. Tumor tissue was taken before any definitive surgery or chemotherapy was given. Libraries were prepared by immunoSEQ multiplex PCR; TCRdb keeps only in-frame clonotypes and omits some of them. The data contain about 12,000 clones, 88% of them seen just once; the ten biggest clones take up approximately 2.9%. The specimen sequenced was tumor tissue. Every receptor here comes from a human donor with high-grade serous ovarian cancer.

V gene TRBV7-6 combines with J gene TRBJ2-2; D ambiguous. The CDR3 runs 13 residues. The germline gives CDR1 SGHVS, CDR2 FNYEAQ. V shed 5 bases and J shed 1 base, with 5 bases lying between them. In nucleotides, the CDR3 is TGTGCCAGCAGCGCACAGAACACCGGGGAGCTGTTTTTT. Protein product: CASSAQNTGELFF.

This clone was detected a few times. This chain joins TRBV29-1 and TRBJ1-2; a weak D match, TRBD1 (6 bases). Germline V gene lookup returns CDR1 SQVTM and CDR2 ANQGSEA. The V gene lost 7 bases and the J gene lost 6 bases, with 18 bases spanning the gap. This CDR3 region has 13 residues. The CDR3: CSAQSGQSNGYTF. The CDR3 DNA follows: TGCAGCGCCCAGTCCGGACAGTCAAATGGCTACACCTTC.

This sequence joins TRBV2 and TRBJ1-2; D is possibly TRBD1 (5 bases). Between the trimmed V and J ends, which lost 6 bases and 4 bases, there was a span of 12 bases. The germline CDR1 and CDR2 sequences are SNHLY and FYNNEI. The CDR3 totals 13 residues. CDR3 region: CASSLKTGYGYTF. DNA of the CDR3: TGTGCCAGCAGCCTCAAAACAGGCTATGGCTACACCTTC.